Below are 5 T cell receptor beta chains sequenced from a single sample in a study of blood T cell repertoires in COVID-19. Measured with immunoSEQ multiplex PCR; TCRdb has only the in-frame clones, and not every one. The repertoire holds 250,000 or so clones, with roughly 86% as singletons. Sequenced material: peripheral blood. The receptors derive from a woman aged 60-70 years with COVID-19, enrolled during active disease.

The chain's CDR3 is CASRGTGGYNEQFF. The CDR3, as DNA: TGTGCCAGCAGGGGGACAGGGGGATACAATGAGCAGTTCTTC. The chain carries TRBV27 and TRBJ2-1, with 11 nucleotides matching TRBD1. Germline-derived CDR1 and CDR2 are MNHEY and SMNVEV (reference sequence). There are 14 residues in the CDR3. V shed 6 bases and J 4 bases; nucleotides not matched to a gene: 2.

This clone has a handful of counts. The chain has TRBV11-3 and TRBJ2-1; 14 bases map to TRBD2. The CDR3 consists of 16 residues. Germline-derived CDR1 and CDR2 are SGHNT and YENEEA. V was pared by 5 bases and J by 8 bases, with 8 bases of the junction left unmatched. CDR3 region: CASSLGLAGGGDEQFF. The DNA for the CDR3 is TGTGCCAGCAGCCTCGGACTAGCGGGAGGAGGGGATGAGCAGTTCTTC.

V usage is TRBV7-2 and J usage is TRBJ2-5; 8 positions match TRBD2. The V gene end was trimmed by 5 bases and the J gene end by 6 bases; junction bases not matched to a gene: 5. CDR1 and CDR2 from the germline V gene are SGHTA and FQGNSA. The CDR3 contains 13 residues. The CDR3 here is CASSLGLAKTQYF. Written as DNA, the CDR3 is TGTGCCAGCAGCCTCGGACTAGCAAAGACCCAGTACTTC. The whole variable domain, remainder taken from reference TRBV7-2 and TRBJ2-5, is GAGVSQSPSNKVTEKGKDVELRCDPISGHTALYWYRQSLGQGLEFLIYFQGNSAPDKSGLPSDRFSAERTGGSVSTLTIQRTQQEDSAVYLCASSLGLAKTQYFGPGTRLLVL.

The chain carries TRBV27 and TRBJ2-3; 8 bases fit TRBD2. The germline V gene has CDR1 MNHEY and CDR2 SMNVEV (reference sequence). Losses at the gene ends were 4 bases for V and 8 bases for J; bases not matched to a gene: 11. This CDR3 spans 15 amino acids. This chain's CDR3 is CASSYISGGVGTQYF. In nucleotides, the CDR3 is TGTGCCAGCAGTTATATCTCGGGAGGGGTCGGTACGCAGTATTTT.

V is TRBV5-1 and J is TRBJ2-3; 7 bases fit TRBD2. Per the germline V gene, CDR1 is SGHRS and CDR2 is YFSETQ. Trimming cost V 1 base and J 0 bases; bases outside gene matches: 8. The CDR3 sequence is 17 residues long. The CDR3 loop reads CASSLSGSGASTDTQYF. In nucleotides, the CDR3 is TGCGCCAGCAGCTTGTCTGGAAGCGGGGCTAGCACAGATACGCAGTATTTT.